These 9 T cell receptor beta chains were all obtained from the same sample, sequenced in a study of T cell responses to AZD1222 COVID-19 vaccine. Produced via immunoSEQ multiplex PCR; TCRdb's table is partial and in-frame only. Among more than 150,000 clones listed, approximately 92% were seen once. Sequenced here: peripheral blood, sampled on day 0 of AZD1222 vaccination. The receptors were sampled from an adult in good health.

The chain is built from TRBV7-9 and TRBJ2-2, with 10 bases that match TRBD2. V lost 4 bases and J lost 4; bases outside the gene matches: 6. Germline V CDR1 and CDR2: SEHNR, FQNEAQ (reference sequence). The CDR3 has 16 amino acids. In DNA, the CDR3 is TGTGCCAGCAGCTCCCGACTAGCGGGTCGCACCGGGGAGCTGTTTTTT. It translates to CASSSRLAGRTGELFF.

This clone was counted between two and nine times. The V gene is TRBV10-1, the J gene TRBJ1-5; no reliable D call. The ends were cut back, 4 bases at V and 5 bases at J, with 9 bases in the middle. Germline CDR1 WNHNN, CDR2 SYGVQD (reference sequence). CDR3 length equals 13 residues. The CDR3 DNA follows: TGCGCCAGCAGTGCCGGGTGGGATCAGCCCCAGCATTTT. It codes for CASSAGWDQPQHF.

This sequence joins TRBV12-5 and TRBJ1-3; possible D gene TRBD1, 6 bases. Germline CDR1 LGHNT, CDR2 FRNRAP. There are 17 residues in the CDR3. Trimming removed 2 bases at V and 2 bases at J, with 16 bases between. CDR3 residues: CASGLSNRRGTGNTIYF. The CDR3 DNA sequence: TGTGCTAGTGGTTTGTCAAACCGAAGGGGGACTGGAAACACCATATATTTT. The full variable domain, rest sourced from reference TRBV12-5 and TRBJ1-3, is DARVTQTPRHKVTEMGQEVTMRCQPILGHNTVFWYRQTMMQGLELLAYFRNRAPLDDSGMPKDRFSAEMPDATLATLKIQPSEPRDSAVYFCASGLSNRRGTGNTIYFGEGSWLTVV.

This chain joins TRBV5-1 and TRBJ2-1, with a possible D match to TRBD1 (6 bases). V was pared by 0 bases and J by 6 bases, with 13 bases between. CDR3 length equals 15 residues. CDR1 is SGHRS and CDR2 is YFSETQ in the germline V gene. CDR3 region: CASSLEQGKGNEQFF. DNA of the CDR3: TGCGCCAGCAGCTTGGAACAGGGAAAGGGCAATGAGCAGTTCTTC.

The gene calls are TRBV5-1 and TRBJ2-7; TRBD2 matches 10 bases. In germline, CDR1 is SGHRS, CDR2 YFSETQ. Trimming took 1 base from V and 4 from J; bases not matched to a gene: 11. There are 17 residues in the CDR3. The CDR3 DNA reads TGCGCCAGCAGCTTGACTAGCGGGAATTTCGGGGTATACGAGCAGTACTTC. This translates into CASSLTSGNFGVYEQYF.

This chain uses TRBV29-1 with TRBJ1-2, with a tentative D call TRBD1 (5 bases). From germline, CDR1 is SQVTM and CDR2 ANQGSEA. The CDR3 consists of 13 residues. Deletions cut 1 base from V and 1 base from J, with 7 bases between. The CDR3 bases are TGCAGCGTTGAAGTCGACAGTAACTATGGCTACACCTTC. It codes for CSVEVDSNYGYTF.

The V and J genes are TRBV2 and TRBJ2-5, with 13 bases identical to TRBD2. The CDR3 covers 13 residues. Germline CDR1 reads SNHLY; CDR2 reads FYNNEI. J was trimmed by 5 bases and V by 7 bases; bases with no gene match: 1. This chain's CDR3 is CASTGLAGETQYF. The DNA for the CDR3 is TGTGCCAGCACGGGACTAGCGGGGGAGACCCAGTACTTC.

The gene calls are TRBV5-6 and TRBJ1-1, with D hard to call. V lost 1 base and J lost 0, with 4 bases in between. CDR1 is SGHDT, CDR2 YYEEEE, per germline. The CDR3 spans 13 residues. CDR3 sequence: CASSLTLNTEAFF. The CDR3 DNA reads TGTGCCAGCAGCTTGACACTGAACACTGAAGCTTTCTTT. Full variable domain (outside the CDR3, taken from reference TRBV5-6 and TRBJ1-1): DAGVTQSPTHLIKTRGQQVTLRCSPKSGHDTVSWYQQALGQGPQFIFQYYEEEERQRGNFPDRFSGHQFPNYSSELNVNALLLGDSALYLCASSLTLNTEAFFGQGTRLTVV.

The CDR3 here is CASSPESGINYGYTF. Here the CDR3 DNA reads TGTGCCAGCTCCCCTGAATCAGGGATTAACTATGGCTACACCTTC. The chain joins TRBV18 to TRBJ1-2, with D possibly TRBD1 on 5 matching bases. Looked up from germline, CDR1 is KGHSH and CDR2 is LQKENI. The V and J ends lost 6 bases and 1 base respectively, with 15 bases between them. This CDR3 has 15 amino acids.